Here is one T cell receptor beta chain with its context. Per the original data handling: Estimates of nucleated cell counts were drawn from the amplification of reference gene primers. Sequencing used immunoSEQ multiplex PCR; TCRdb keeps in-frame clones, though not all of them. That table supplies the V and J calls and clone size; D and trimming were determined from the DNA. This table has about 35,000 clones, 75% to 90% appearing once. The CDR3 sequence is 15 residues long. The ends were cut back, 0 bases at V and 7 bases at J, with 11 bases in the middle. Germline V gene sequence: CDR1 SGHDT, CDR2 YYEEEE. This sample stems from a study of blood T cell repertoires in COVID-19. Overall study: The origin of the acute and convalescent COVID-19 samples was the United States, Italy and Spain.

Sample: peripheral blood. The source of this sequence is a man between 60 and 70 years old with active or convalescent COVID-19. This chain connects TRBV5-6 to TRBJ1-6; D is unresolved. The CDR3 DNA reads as TGTGCCAGCAGCTTGGGTCCGGTACCCAATTCACCCCTCCACTTT. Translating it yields CASSLGPVPNSPLHF.